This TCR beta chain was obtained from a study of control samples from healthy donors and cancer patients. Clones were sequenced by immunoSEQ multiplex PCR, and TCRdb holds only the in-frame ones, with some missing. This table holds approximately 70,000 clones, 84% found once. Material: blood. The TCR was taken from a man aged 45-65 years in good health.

The CDR3 here is CASSSSGRDTGELFF. Here the CDR3 DNA reads TGTGCCAGCAGCTCGAGCGGCAGGGACACCGGGGAGCTGTTTTTT. The chain is built from TRBV7-2 and TRBJ2-2; D may be TRBD1 or TRBD2 (5 bases each). Trimming removed 4 bases at V and 3 bases at J, with 12 bases between. The CDR3 spans 15 residues. The germline CDR1 and CDR2 sequences are SGHTA and FQGNSA.